A selection of T cell receptor beta chains follows, all from one sample in a study of T cell responses to AZD1222 COVID-19 vaccine. This table comes from immunoSEQ multiplex PCR, and its TCRdb copy is limited to in-frame clones, with some not included. The data show 100,000 to 140,000 clones, about 93% seen once. Sequenced material: peripheral blood, taken 28 days after the second AZD1222 dose. Source of these receptors: an adult who received the AZD1222 COVID-19 vaccine. The CDR3 runs from the conserved cysteine through the conserved F or W. D genes are given only for firm matches. Clone size is not always given. Where it is, it says once, few, many or a class for expanded clones.

NA,NA,TRBV7-9,TRBJ1-4,CASSLSGPLGEKLFF,TGTGCCAGCAGCTTATCTGGCCCTCTAGGAGAAAAACTGTTTTTT
NA,TRBD1,TRBV30,TRBJ1-5,CAWRDRLGFNQPQHF,TGTGCCTGGAGGGACAGGCTCGGTTTCAATCAGCCCCAGCATTTT
NA,NA,TRBV12-3/TRBV12-4,TRBJ2-7,CASSSTPNEQYF,TGTGCCAGCAGTTCGACCCCGAACGAGCAGTACTTC
NA,NA,TRBV5-4,TRBJ1-1,CASSLDRWNTEAFF,TGTGCCAGCAGCTTGGACAGGTGGAACACTGAAGCTTTCTTT
NA,TRBD1,TRBV6-5,TRBJ1-2,CASSSDRGRYGYTF,TGTGCCAGCAGCTCAGACAGGGGACGCTATGGCTACACCTTC
NA,TRBD2,TRBV25-1,TRBJ2-5,CASSEAGRETQYF,TGTGCCAGCAGTGAGGCCGGGAGGGAGACCCAGTACTTC
NA,NA,TRBV12-5,TRBJ2-1,CASGSSLAPYNEQFF,TGTGCTAGTGGTTCCTCGCTAGCGCCTTACAATGAGCAGTTCTTC
NA,NA,TRBV10-2,TRBJ1-6,CASGAGLNNSPLHF,TGCGCCAGCGGGGCGGGACTGAATAATTCACCCCTCCACTTT
NA,NA,TRBV4-1,TRBJ1-2,CASSQEGGNYGYTF,TGCGCCAGCAGCCAAGAGGGCGGGAACTATGGCTACACCTTC
NA,TRBD1,TRBV5-1,TRBJ1-2,CASSSNTGVYGYTF,TGCGCCAGCAGCTCAAACACAGGGGTGTATGGCTACACCTTC
NA,NA,TRBV7-4,TRBJ1-5,CASSLTRQGTLYSNQPQHF,TGTGCCAGCAGCTTAACGCGGCAGGGGACCCTTTATAGCAATCAGCCCCAGCATTTT
NA,TRBD1,TRBV18,TRBJ1-2,CASSPPGTGYHGYTF,TGTGCCAGCTCACCACCGGGGACAGGGTACCATGGCTACACCTTC
NA,NA,TRBV30,TRBJ2-1,CAWKGLAEYNEQFF,TGTGCCTGGAAAGGCCTTGCGGAATACAATGAGCAGTTCTTC
NA,NA,TRBV18,TRBJ1-3,CASSPVDSSGNTIYF,TGTGCCAGCTCACCAGTGGATAGCTCTGGAAACACCATATATTTT
NA,NA,TRBV21-1,TRBJ1-5,CASSQETGGCQPQHF,TGTGCCAGCAGCCAAGAGACAGGGGGCTGTCAGCCCCAGCATTTT
NA,NA,TRBV5-6,TRBJ2-7,CASRGRGAGEQYF,TGTGCCAGCCGCGGAAGAGGGGCGGGCGAGCAGTACTTC
NA,TRBD1,TRBV28,TRBJ1-2,CASSLMGQGNYGYTF,TGTGCCAGCAGTTTAATGGGACAGGGTAATTATGGCTACACCTTC
NA,TRBD2,TRBV24-1,TRBJ2-1,CATSDARTSGNEQFF,TGTGCCACCAGTGATGCCCGGACTAGTGGTAATGAGCAGTTCTTC
NA,NA,TRBV5-6,TRBJ2-7,CASSFDGHYEQYF,TGTGCCAGCAGCTTTGACGGTCACTACGAGCAGTACTTC
NA,NA,TRBV7-9,TRBJ1-4,CASRGPAEEKLFF,TGTGCCAGCAGAGGCCCTGCGGAGGAAAAACTGTTTTTT
NA,NA,TRBV12-3/TRBV12-4,TRBJ1-1,CASSGQQNTEAFF,TGTGCCAGTTCAGGGCAGCAGAACACTGAAGCTTTCTTT
NA,NA,TRBV12-3/TRBV12-4,TRBJ1-2,CASSLGGAYGYTF,TGTGCCAGCAGTTTGGGGGGGGCCTATGGCTACACCTTC
once,NA,TRBV7-8,TRBJ1-4,CASSLGGSNEKLFF,TGTGCCAGCAGCTTAGGTGGCTCTAATGAAAAACTGTTTTTT
NA,NA,TRBV4-1,TRBJ1-1,CASSQDSGVTEAFF,TGCGCCAGCAGCCAAGATTCGGGGGTCACTGAAGCTTTCTTT
NA,TRBD2,TRBV5-4,TRBJ2-7,CASSLRGGKAYEQYF,TGTGCCAGCAGCTTGCGGGGGGGGAAAGCCTACGAGCAGTACTTC
NA,TRBD1,TRBV5-6,TRBJ2-3,CASSLSQGTGLTDTQYF,TGTGCCAGCAGCTTGTCACAGGGGACGGGGCTCACAGATACGCAGTATTTT
once,NA,TRBV5-1,TRBJ2-7,CASGRTTGLPEQYF,TGCGCCAGCGGGAGGACGACAGGGCTGCCTGAGCAGTACTTC
NA,TRBD2,TRBV7-8,TRBJ2-3,CASSRGGRAVDTQYF,TGTGCCAGCAGCCGAGGAGGGAGGGCCGTAGATACGCAGTATTTT
once,TRBD1,TRBV27,TRBJ1-5,CASRYTGTASNQPQHF,TGTGCCAGCAGATACACCGGGACAGCTAGCAATCAGCCCCAGCATTTT